These 21 T cell receptor beta chains originate from one sample sequenced in a study of tissue T cells after allogeneic stem cell transplantation. Using immunoSEQ multiplex PCR, the repertoire was profiled, and TCRdb retains in-frame clones only, with some absent. The sample shows some 6,300 clones, about half of them seen only once. This sample's time point: mouse harvest day 7 after allogeneic transplant. Each mouse received 10^7 T-cell-depleted marrow cells plus 10^6 splenic CD5+ T cells by tail vein. Input material: gut tissue. The receptors originated from a female BALB/c mouse given C57BL/6 T cells with graft-versus-host disease after an allogeneic hematopoietic cell transplant.

In this sample, this clone turned up a few times. Here the gene names and germline are mouse. Read coverage stops 1 residue before the CDR3 terminus; the germline J gene supplies the remainder. This rearrangement joins TRBV12-1 to TRBJ1-3; unclear D gene. The CDR3 runs 14 residues. Germline V CDR1 and CDR2: SGHSN, HYEKVE. V gave up 0 bases and J gave up 0 bases, with 5 bases separating them. The CDR3 loop reads CASSLGYSGNTLYF. Incomplete CDR3 DNA: TGTGCCAGCTCTCTCGGCTATTCTGGAAATACGCTCTAT.

With respect to this clone: Germline and genes: mouse. The CDR3 end is not reached by the read, which stops 1 residue before it; the germline J gene fills it in. This rearrangement joins TRBV26 to TRBJ2-2; D unclear. The CDR3 covers 14 residues. Germline V gene lookup returns CDR1 KGHPV and CDR2 FQNQEV (reference sequence). With 4 bases removed from V and 2 bases from J, the gap between germline ends came to 8 bases. The CDR3 protein is CASSPEGNTGQLYF. The CDR3 bases that were read are TGTGCCAGCAGTCCAGAGGGCAACACCGGGCAGCTCTAC.

This clone came up a few times. The listed genes are named as in mouse. The CDR3 goes on 1 residue after the read ends, and that part is filled in from the germline J gene. J is TRBJ2-4 and V is TRBV26; D possibly corresponds to TRBD2 (5 bases). The length of the CDR3 is 14 residues. Trimming removed 4 bases from V and 0 bases from J, with 8 bases in between. The V gene's germline CDR1 is KGHPV and CDR2 FQNQEV (reference sequence). The CDR3 bases that were read are TGTGCCAGCAGTCCCTACTGGAGTCAAAACACCTTGTAC. This translates into CASSPYWSQNTLY. From start to end, the CDR3 is CASSPYWSQNTLYF. Drawing the rest from reference TRBV26 and TRBJ2-4, the complete variable domain is NSKVIQTPRYLVKGQGQKAKMRCIPEKGHPVVFWYQQNKNNEFKFLINFQNQEVLQQIDMTEKRFSAECPSNSPCSLEIQSSEAGDSALYLCASSPYWSQNTLYFGAGTRLSVL.

Worth noting for this clone: Germline and genes here are mouse. The read finishes 1 residue shy of the CDR3 end, and the germline J gene is used to complete it. V gene TRBV13-1 combines with J gene TRBJ2-1; 7 nucleotides line up with TRBD2. The V segment lost 4 bases and the J segment 0 bases; nucleotides outside the gene matches: 4. The CDR3 spans 15 residues. The V gene's germline CDR1 is NSHNY and CDR2 SYGAGN. The DNA read from the CDR3 is TGTGCCAGCAGTCGACTGGGTAATAACTATGCTGAGCAGTTC. Its protein is CASSRLGNNYAEQF. The CDR3 in full is CASSRLGNNYAEQFF.

As concerns this clone: Gene and germline names: mouse. The CDR3 end falls 1 residue outside the read, so it is completed with the germline J gene. This chain connects TRBV5 to TRBJ1-2; D is unclear. This CDR3 contains 13 residues. The V gene's germline CDR1 is LGHNA and CDR2 YNLKQL (reference sequence). Between the trimmed V and J ends, which lost 0 bases and 1 base, there was a span of 3 bases. The chain's CDR3 is CASSQDQNSDYTF. The covered CDR3 bases are TGTGCCAGCAGCCAAGATCAAAACTCCGACTACACC.

Of note for this clone: These gene names are mouse names. Read sequence stops 1 residue before the CDR3 end, and the germline J gene provides the missing end. This chain connects TRBV3 to TRBJ2-5, with 7 bases fitting TRBD2. Germline assignment: CDR1 SNHLY and CDR2 FYNGKV (reference sequence). The CDR3 runs to 15 residues. The ends lost 4 bases at V and 3 bases at J; junction bases unmatched: 7. This chain's CDR3 is CASSSRLGGQDTQYF. CDR3 bases read: TGTGCCAGCAGCTCGCGACTGGGAGGGCAAGACACCCAGTAC.

Regarding this clone: Here the gene names and germline are mouse. The sequenced part of the CDR3 DNA is TGCACCTGCAGTGCAGATCAGGACACCCAGTAC. Translated: CTCSADQDTQY. The whole CDR3 protein is CTCSADQDTQYF. This rearrangement joins TRBV1 to TRBJ2-5; D is undetermined. The CDR3 is cut off 1 residue early in the read; its end comes from the germline J gene. CDR3 length equals 12 residues. Germline V gene lookup returns CDR1 NSQYPW and CDR2 LRSPGD (reference sequence). The V end lost 0 bases, the J end lost 6 bases, and 4 bases lay between the germline ends.

Worth noting for this clone: The gene names here belong to mouse. The read ends 1 residue before the CDR3 terminus; that terminus is restored from the germline J gene. V usage is TRBV31 and J usage is TRBJ1-1; D uncertain. V was shortened by 0 bases and J by 3 bases, with 2 bases between the two germline ends. The CDR3 contains 11 residues. Per the germline V gene, CDR1 is GKSSPN and CDR2 is SITVG. CDR3 residues: CAWSLYTEVFF. Partial CDR3 DNA: TGTGCCTGGAGTCTGTACACAGAAGTCTTC.

This clone occurred a few times. Genes and germline are mouse. The CDR3 end falls 1 residue outside the read, so it is completed with the germline J gene. This chain joins TRBV16 and TRBJ1-4, with D possibly TRBD1 on 6 matching bases. The V gene lost 4 bases and the J gene lost 1 base, with 10 bases spanning the gap. Looked up from germline, CDR1 is SGHSA and CDR2 is FRNQAP. This CDR3 has 15 residues. The CDR3 here is CASSSRDNSNERLFF. The DNA read from the CDR3 is TGTGCAAGCAGCTCCCGGGACAATTCCAACGAAAGATTATTT.

A word on this clone: Here the gene names and germline are mouse. The read terminates 1 residue before the CDR3 end, so the remaining end is supplied by the germline J gene. The chain is built from TRBV16 and TRBJ2-7; TRBD2 aligns across 9 bases. Looked up from germline, CDR1 is SGHSA and CDR2 is FRNQAP. V shed 5 bases, J shed 0 bases, and the junction held 2 bases outside the gene matches. The CDR3 runs 14 residues. The part of the CDR3 DNA that was read is TGTGCAAGCAGCACACTGGGGGGCTCCTATGAACAGTAC. Translating it yields CASSTLGGSYEQY. The full CDR3 protein is CASSTLGGSYEQYF. Full variable domain (missing parts from reference TRBV16 and TRBJ2-7): NAGVIQTPRHKVTGKGQEATLWCEPISGHSAVFWYRQTIVQGLEFLTYFRNQAPIDDSGMPKERFSAQMPNQSHSTLKIQSTQPQDSAVYLCASSTLGGSYEQYFGPGTRLTVL.

This clone was detected a few times. The gene symbols are mouse symbols. Read sequence stops 1 residue before the CDR3 end, and the germline J gene provides the missing end. The chain couples TRBV3 to TRBJ2-1; 8 nucleotides match TRBD1. V was pared by 6 bases and J by 4 bases, with 5 bases of the junction left unmatched. Per germline, CDR1 SNHLY and CDR2 FYNGKV (reference sequence). This CDR3 is built from 14 residues. Here the CDR3 reads CASSRTGKYAEQFF. Partial CDR3 DNA: TGTGCCAGCAGTCGGACAGGGAAGTATGCTGAGCAGTTC.

With regard to this clone: The gene names given are mouse names. Read coverage stops 1 residue before the CDR3 terminus; the germline J gene supplies the remainder. The chain joins TRBV31 to TRBJ2-4, with D possibly matching TRBD2 (6 bases). CDR1 and CDR2 from the germline V gene are GKSSPN and SITVG. CDR3 length equals 13 residues. V lost 2 bases and J 3 bases, leaving 9 bases between the germline ends. The part of the CDR3 DNA that was read is TGTGCCTGGAGTAGGGGACTCCAAAACACCTTGTAC. Translating it yields CAWSRGLQNTLY. Given in full, the CDR3 is CAWSRGLQNTLYF.

About this clone: The gene symbols are mouse symbols. Read data end 1 residue before the CDR3 end; the end is taken from the germline J gene. V gene TRBV3 combines with J gene TRBJ1-5, with D maybe TRBD1 (6 bases). V dropped 5 bases and J dropped 0 bases, with 8 bases sitting between them. The CDR3 totals 14 residues. Germline lookup yields CDR1 SNHLY and CDR2 FYNGKV (reference sequence). The CDR3 bases that were read are TGTGCCAGCAGCCGGGACAATAACAACCAGGCTCCGCTT. Translation: CASSRDNNNQAPL. The complete CDR3 sequence is CASSRDNNNQAPLF.

With regard to this clone: The gene symbols are mouse symbols. The read terminates 1 residue before the CDR3 end, so the remaining end is supplied by the germline J gene. V gene TRBV13-2 combines with J gene TRBJ2-4; no definite D call. V dropped 0 bases and J dropped 4 bases, with 6 bases sitting between them. In germline, CDR1 is NNHNN, CDR2 SYGAGS (reference sequence). The length of the CDR3 is 13 residues. CDR3 bases read: TGTGCCAGCGGTGATGCCTCAGAAAACACCTTGTAC. It encodes CASGDASENTLY. The full CDR3 reads CASGDASENTLYF.

This clone was recorded a few times. Gene names are mouse gene names. The read ends 1 residue early relative to the CDR3; the germline J gene fills the gap. At the DNA level, this CDR3 is encoded by other sequences in the same sample as well. The chain joins TRBV26 to TRBJ2-7, with no clear D. There are 11 residues in the CDR3. V was trimmed by 0 bases and J by 6 bases, leaving 3 bases between them. Per germline, CDR1 KGHPV and CDR2 FQNQEV (reference sequence). The sequenced part of the CDR3 DNA is TGTGCCAGCAGTCTGTCGGGTGAACAGTAC. It is translated as CASSLSGEQY. The full-length CDR3 reads as CASSLSGEQYF.

Regarding this clone: The genes are named according to mouse. The CDR3 end is not reached by the read, which stops 1 residue before it; the germline J gene fills it in. This rearrangement joins TRBV1 to TRBJ2-7; maybe TRBD2 (6 bases). The CDR3 contains 12 residues. The V end lost 4 bases, the J end lost 3 bases, and 7 bases lay between the germline ends. Per the germline V gene, CDR1 is NSQYPW and CDR2 is LRSPGD (reference sequence). CDR3 bases read: TGCACCTGCAGTGGGGGGGTCTATGAACAGTAC. Its protein is CTCSGGVYEQY. The whole CDR3 reads CTCSGGVYEQYF. The full variable domain, rest sourced from reference TRBV1 and TRBJ2-7, is VTLLEQNPRWRLVPRGQAVNLRCILKNSQYPWMSWYQQDLQKQLQWLFTLRSPGDKEVKSLPGADYLATRVTDTELRLQVANMSQGRTLYCTCSGGVYEQYFGPGTRLTVL.

Remarks on this clone: Gene and germline names: mouse. The read stops 1 residue short of the end of the CDR3; the missing end is completed from the germline J gene. The chain employs TRBV16 and TRBJ2-3; D uncertain. CDR1 is SGHSA and CDR2 is FRNQAP in the germline V gene. CDR3 length: 14 residues. V was pared by 0 bases and J by 0 bases, with 4 bases between. Here the CDR3 reads CASSLDTSAETLYF. The covered CDR3 bases are TGTGCAAGCAGCTTAGACACTAGTGCAGAAACGCTGTAT.

A word on this clone: The listed genes are named as in mouse. The read terminates 1 residue before the CDR3 end, so the remaining end is supplied by the germline J gene. This chain uses TRBV26 with TRBJ2-7; TRBD2 matches 9 bases. The CDR3 length is 15 residues. Germline CDR1 is KGHPV and CDR2 is FQNQEV (reference sequence). With V trimmed by 6 bases and J by 0 bases, 6 bases remained unmatched. The CDR3 DNA, read in part, is TGTGCCAGCAGCCCCCGACTGGGGGACTCCTATGAACAGTAC. It translates to CASSPRLGDSYEQY. The CDR3 reads in full as CASSPRLGDSYEQYF. Variable domain in full (rest from reference TRBV26 and TRBJ2-7): NSKVIQTPRYLVKGQGQKAKMRCIPEKGHPVVFWYQQNKNNEFKFLINFQNQEVLQQIDMTEKRFSAECPSNSPCSLEIQSSEAGDSALYLCASSPRLGDSYEQYFGPGTRLTVL.

Details on this clone: These gene names are mouse names. Read coverage stops 1 residue before the CDR3 terminus; the germline J gene supplies the remainder. This chain joins TRBV26 and TRBJ2-4, with 9 bases fitting TRBD1. The CDR3 totals 14 residues. CDR1 and CDR2 from the germline V gene are KGHPV and FQNQEV (reference sequence). The J segment lost 2 bases and the V segment lost 6 bases, leaving 3 bases of the junction unmatched. The covered CDR3 bases are TGTGCCAGCAGCCGGGACAGGGTTCAAAACACCTTGTAC. Residues: CASSRDRVQNTLY. The whole CDR3 protein reads CASSRDRVQNTLYF.

Regarding this clone: Germline and genes: mouse. Coverage ceases 1 residue before the CDR3 finishes, and the germline J gene fills in the end. The chain has TRBV3 and TRBJ2-3, with TRBD2 matching over 9 bases. The length of the CDR3 is 16 residues. The trim removed 5 bases at V and 0 bases at J, leaving 6 bases unmatched. Germline V gene sequence: CDR1 SNHLY, CDR2 FYNGKV (reference sequence). The CDR3 loop is CASSQTGGTSAETLYF. CDR3 DNA, as far as it was read: TGTGCCAGCAGCCAGACTGGGGGAACTAGTGCAGAAACGCTGTAT.

Points on this clone: Gene names refer to mouse genes. The sequenced part of the CDR3 DNA is TGTGCCAGCGCGGGCGGGGCAAACACAGAAGTCTTC. Translation: CASAGGANTEVF. In full, the CDR3 reads CASAGGANTEVFF. The V and J genes are TRBV26 and TRBJ1-1; no clear D gene. The read finishes 1 residue shy of the CDR3 end, and the germline J gene is used to complete it. V was shortened by 8 bases and J by 0 bases, with 10 bases between the two germline ends. The CDR3 has 13 residues. Germline assignment: CDR1 KGHPV and CDR2 FQNQEV (reference sequence).